This T cell receptor beta chain was sequenced in a study of T cells in Graves' hyperthyroidism and ophthalmopathy. This CDR3 region has 14 residues. After removal of 4 bases from V and 6 bases from J, the junction contained 7 bases not matched to a gene. Germline loops: CDR1 SGDLS, CDR2 YYNGEE. Each 10 ml fresh peripheral blood draw supplied the PBMCs. General study findings and limits: Model predictions of ophthalmopathy came a median roughly 6.7 months before onset.

RNA transcripts yielded amplified TCR beta CDR3 regions. The TCR CDR3 first-round RT-PCR relied on the HTBI primer set. From the multiplex PCR reads, TCRdb called clonotypes with MiXCR, one entry per CDR3 protein. The sample holds approximately 870,000 distinct CDR3 sequences, 38% seen once. Many counts were recorded for this clonotype. Antigen specificity is unknown. This clonotype originated in a man in his late teens or twenties with Graves' hyperthyroidism. Sequences were obtained from blood. The V call is TRBV9, the J call TRBJ1-1; 9 bases agree with TRBD1. CDR3 nucleotides: TGTGCCAGCAGCACCCGGGACAGGGAACCTGAAGCTTTCTTT. Translated: CASSTRDREPEAFF.